The 4 T cell receptor beta chains in this list originate from one sample, sequenced in a study of post-analysis software for immune sequencing data. Their recognized antigens are unknown. Each TCR beta cDNA library carried unique molecular identifiers. TCRdb independently ran MiXCR on the PCR reads; one entry per CDR3 protein. The data hold 350,000 to 500,000 distinct CDR3 sequences, with 30% to 40% observed a single time. Study-level findings and limits: Patients had higher frequencies than controls of about five TRBV segments, including TRBV5-6, TRBV5-1 and TRBV20-1.

The sample comprised blood. Receptor source: a girl between 2 and 10 years old with multiple sclerosis.

The V gene is TRBV18, the J gene TRBJ2-5; D is unclear. The germline V gene has CDR1 KGHSH and CDR2 LQKENI. The V end was cut by 4 bases, the J end by 4 bases, with 16 bases between. The CDR3 has 15 residues. Here the CDR3 DNA reads TGTGCCAGCTCACGTGGACGGCGAAGAGGAGAGACCCAGTACTTC. This sequence encodes CASSRGRRRGETQYF. Based on the CDR3 plus reference TRBV18 and TRBJ2-5, the full variable domain is NAGVMQNPRHLVRRRGQEARLRCSPMKGHSHVYWYRQLPEEGLKFMVYLQKENIIDESGMPKERFSAEFPKEGPSILRIQQVVRGDSAAYFCASSRGRRRGETQYFGPGTRLLVL.

The chain is built from TRBV6-2 or TRBV6-3 and TRBJ2-1; possible D gene TRBD2, 5 bases. Germline lookup yields CDR1 MNHEY and CDR2 SVGEGT. There are 17 residues in the CDR3. Between the trimmed V and J ends, which lost 2 bases and 7 bases, there was a span of 21 bases. This CDR3 reads CASSYVISSLKSNEQFF. The CDR3 coding sequence is TGTGCCAGCAGTTACGTAATTTCTAGCCTTAAGTCGAATGAGCAGTTCTTC.

This clonotype has a handful of counts. The chain has TRBV29-1 and TRBJ1-2, with D uncertain. Trimming stripped 4 bases from V and 8 bases from J, with 17 bases between. The germline CDR1 and CDR2 sequences are SQVTM and ANQGSEA. The CDR3 runs to 13 residues. The CDR3 is CSVGIGLNAGYTF. The CDR3 DNA follows: TGCAGCGTTGGAATTGGCCTTAACGCGGGCTACACCTTC.

This chain links TRBV4-1 with TRBJ2-2; 10 positions agree with TRBD1. The CDR3 extends over 15 amino acids. The germline V gene has CDR1 MGHRA and CDR2 YSYEKL. The J segment lost 5 bases and the V segment lost 3 bases, leaving 3 bases of the junction unmatched. The CDR3 DNA is TGCGCCAGCAGCCATGGGGACAGGGGAACCGGGGAGCTGTTTTTT. It yields the protein CASSHGDRGTGELFF.